What follows are 26 T cell receptor beta chains derived from one specimen sequenced in a study of blood T cell repertoires in COVID-19. This table comes from immunoSEQ multiplex PCR, and its TCRdb copy is limited to in-frame clones, with some not included. Counted here are 300,000 to 350,000 clones, more than 70% occurring once; the ten biggest clones make up roughly 6.6%. The sample was peripheral blood. These receptors were taken from a woman between 65 and 79 years old with COVID-19, enrolled during active disease.

The V and J genes are TRBV4-1 and TRBJ2-1, with D tentatively TRBD1 (6 bases). Germline V CDR1 and CDR2: MGHRA, YSYEKL. Trimming removed 2 bases at V and 0 bases at J, with 17 bases between. CDR3 length: 18 residues. The CDR3 here is CASSQLAGQSSSYNEQFF. The CDR3 DNA is TGCGCCAGCAGCCAACTGGCCGGACAGTCTAGCTCCTACAATGAGCAGTTCTTC.

This clone was counted once. The genes are TRBV6-5 and TRBJ1-2, with TRBD1 as a possible D gene (6 bases). V was pared by 7 bases and J by 4 bases, with 13 bases between. In germline, CDR1 is MNHEY, CDR2 SVGAGI. This CDR3 is 13 amino acids long. CDR3 sequence: CASNGPGVYGYTF. DNA for the CDR3: TGTGCCAGCAATGGTCCAGGGGTCTATGGCTACACCTTC.

The chain has TRBV15 and TRBJ1-4; D call uncertain. Germline assignment: CDR1 LNHNV and CDR2 YYDKDF (reference sequence). The CDR3 runs to 15 residues. Trimming took off 5 bases at V and 5 bases at J, with 15 bases between the two ends. CDR3 bases: TGTGCCACCAGCCGGACCACTAGAAGCAATGAAAAACTGTTTTTT. The encoded protein is CATSRTTRSNEKLFF.

The chain uses TRBV7-2 and TRBJ1-5, with D possibly being TRBD1 (6 bases). CDR1 is SGHTA and CDR2 is FQGNSA in the germline V gene. CDR3 size: 15 residues. V lost 8 bases and J 0 bases, leaving 14 bases between the germline ends. The DNA of the CDR3 is TGTGCCAGCCGCCAAGGGGGTAATAGCAATCAGCCCCAGCATTTT. It is translated as CASRQGGNSNQPQHF.

There are a few counts of this clone. This chain joins TRBV21-1 and TRBJ2-7; the table's D gene call, TRBD1, was not cross checked with the DNA. TRBV21-1 is listed as a pseudogene. The CDR3 runs to 16 residues. CDR3 sequence reads: CASTESPRQSSYEQYF. The CDR3 region has the DNA TGTGCCAGCACCGAATCCCCTCGACAGAGCTCCTACGAGCAGTACTTC.

In DNA, the CDR3 is TGTGCCAGCAGCTTCGAGGAGGGCTCCTACAATGAGCAGTTCTTC. It is translated as CASSFEEGSYNEQFF. V usage is TRBV5-8 and J usage is TRBJ2-1; TRBD2 is a possible D gene (6 bases). The germline V and J ends were trimmed by 2 bases and 0 bases, with 9 bases remaining between them. CDR1 and CDR2 (germline): SGHTS, YDEGEE. The CDR3 is 15 amino acids. The whole variable domain, remainder taken from reference TRBV5-8 and TRBJ2-1, is EAGVTQSPTHLIKTRGQQATLRCSPISGHTSVYWYQQALGLGLQFLLWYDEGEERNRGNFPPRFSGRQFPNYSSELNVNALELEDSALYLCASSFEEGSYNEQFFGPGTRLTVL.

The rearrangement uses TRBV5-1 and TRBJ1-2, with 7 bases identical to TRBD1. Germline values: CDR1 SGHRS, CDR2 YFSETQ. This CDR3 region has 16 residues. After removal of 4 bases from V and 3 bases from J, the junction contained 12 bases not matched to a gene. The CDR3 spells CASSVGSTGIHYGYTF. The CDR3 DNA is TGCGCCAGCAGCGTAGGTTCGACAGGGATCCACTATGGCTACACCTTC.

The V call is TRBV19, the J call TRBJ1-2, with D perhaps TRBD1 (6 bases). Germline values: CDR1 LNHDA, CDR2 SQIVND (reference sequence). V was cut by 1 base and J by 3 bases, with 21 bases left in between. The CDR3 has 18 amino acids. CDR3 bases: TGTGCCAGTAGTATAGGGTGGGACAACCCTGGCAGGGACTATGGCTACACCTTC. It is translated as CASSIGWDNPGRDYGYTF.

The V gene is TRBV10-2, the J gene TRBJ1-1; D not certain. Trimming removed 5 bases at V and 4 bases at J, with 11 bases between. This CDR3 is 13 amino acids long. Germline V gene sequence: CDR1 WSHSY, CDR2 SAAADI. The CDR3 coding sequence is TGCGCCAGCAGTTCCGTCTACGGCACTGAAGCTTTCTTT. This encodes CASSSVYGTEAFF.

The chain couples TRBV9 to TRBJ1-5; TRBD1 agrees at 7 bases. With V trimmed by 4 bases and J by 2 bases, 6 bases remained unmatched. The V gene's germline CDR1 is SGDLS and CDR2 YYNGEE. The CDR3 sequence is 15 residues long. CDR3 sequence (DNA): TGTGCCAGCAGCCCTACAGGGGTTGGCAATCAGCCCCAGCATTTT. Protein: CASSPTGVGNQPQHF. The full variable domain, rest sourced from reference TRBV9 and TRBJ1-5, is DSGVTQTPKHLITATGQRVTLRCSPRSGDLSVYWYQQSLDQGLQFLIQYYNGEERAKGNILERFSAQQFPDLHSELNLSSLELGDSALYFCASSPTGVGNQPQHFGDGTRLSIL.

In its sample, this clone was seen once. The chain carries TRBV7-2 and TRBJ2-7; possible D gene TRBD2, 5 bases. The CDR3 is 16 amino acids. V lost 5 bases and J lost 5, with 22 bases in between. Germline CDR1 and CDR2: SGHTA and FQGNSA. CDR3 in amino acids: CASSRSLGKGLHEQYF. The CDR3 DNA reads TGTGCCAGCAGCCGTTCACTAGGGAAGGGTCTCCACGAGCAGTACTTC.

This chain joins TRBV2 and TRBJ1-5, with D perhaps matching TRBD1 (5 bases). Germline values: CDR1 SNHLY, CDR2 FYNNEI. The CDR3 is 17 amino acids. The ends were cut back, 0 bases at V and 7 bases at J, with 19 bases in the middle. The CDR3 DNA reads TGTGCCAGCAGTGAAGCCCTCCCCGGGGGACGAAGACAGCCCCAGCATTTT. Amino acids: CASSEALPGGRRQPQHF.

This chain connects TRBV2 to TRBJ1-2, with 7 bases that match TRBD1. CDR1 SNHLY and CDR2 FYNNEI come from the germline V gene. The CDR3 sequence is 11 residues long. Losses at the gene ends were 8 bases for V and 7 bases for J; bases not matched to a gene: 4. CDR3 region: CASGGGAGYTF. The CDR3 nucleotides read TGTGCCAGCGGAGGGGGCGCTGGCTACACCTTC.

The CDR3 bases are TGTGCCAGCAGGACAGGGGGCATTTTGAGGGAGACCCAGTACTTC. As protein: CASRTGGILRETQYF. The chain is built from TRBV6-5 and TRBJ2-5, with 10 nucleotides matching TRBD1. With V trimmed by 6 bases and J by 5 bases, 9 bases remained unmatched. Germline CDR1 reads MNHEY; CDR2 reads SVGAGI. CDR3 length equals 15 residues.

This sequence joins TRBV6-5 and TRBJ2-7, with TRBD1 matching 8 bases. With V trimmed by 7 bases and J by 3 bases, 11 bases remained unmatched. This CDR3 spans 15 amino acids. CDR1 and CDR2 (germline): MNHEY, SVGAGI. DNA for the CDR3: TGTGCCAGCAATACAGGGGGACGGGGAGTCTACGAGCAGTACTTC. Amino acid sequence: CASNTGGRGVYEQYF.

The chain employs TRBV4-1 and TRBJ2-5, with D tentatively TRBD2 (6 bases). The V gene's germline CDR1 is MGHRA and CDR2 YSYEKL. The V and J ends lost 2 bases and 7 bases respectively, with 11 bases between them. This CDR3 contains 13 residues. Written as DNA, the CDR3 is TGCGCCAGCAGCCAAAAACAGGAGGGGACCCAGTACTTC. Its translation: CASSQKQEGTQYF.

This sequence joins TRBV5-1 and TRBJ2-6, with 7 bases fitting TRBD2. The length of the CDR3 is 17 residues. Germline CDR1 reads SGHRS; CDR2 reads YFSETQ. V lost 6 bases, J lost 0 bases, and 9 bases stayed unmatched. DNA for the CDR3: TGCGCCAGCACCTCGGGGGGTTTTATCTCTGGGGCCAACGTCCTGACTTTC. Its protein is CASTSGGFISGANVLTF.

In regard to this clone: Other DNA sequences from this sample encode an identical CDR3 as well. The chain links TRBV19 to TRBJ1-1, with D possibly being TRBD1 (5 bases). CDR1 and CDR2 (germline): LNHDA, SQIVND (reference sequence). V was shortened by 5 bases and J by 3 bases, with 10 bases between the two germline ends. This CDR3 is built from 13 residues. The CDR3 nucleotides are TGTGCCAGTAGTTCAGGGATCCACACTGAAGCTTTCTTT. Its translation: CASSSGIHTEAFF.

The rearrangement uses TRBV5-1 and TRBJ2-1, with D unclear. This CDR3 has 15 amino acids. Trimming removed 1 base at V and 0 bases at J, with 8 bases between. Germline CDR1 is SGHRS and CDR2 is YFSETQ. CDR3 bases: TGCGCCAGCAGCTTGTACGCGAGCTCCTACAATGAGCAGTTCTTC. Translation gives CASSLYASSYNEQFF.

The CDR3 DNA reads TGTGCCAGCAGCCCCCTCCAGGGGACTGAAGCTTTCTTT. This encodes CASSPLQGTEAFF. This chain uses TRBV3-1 (or the pseudogene TRBV3-2) with TRBJ1-1, with a possible D match to TRBD1 (6 bases). Germline loops: CDR1 LGHDT, CDR2 YNNKEL (reference sequence). The V gene lost 4 bases and the J gene lost 5 bases, with 11 bases spanning the gap. The CDR3 covers 13 residues.

V usage is TRBV7-2 and J usage is TRBJ2-5, with a tentative D call TRBD2 (6 bases). V was trimmed by 5 bases and J by 5 bases, leaving 18 bases between them. The CDR3 contains 15 residues. CDR1 and CDR2 from the germline V gene are SGHTA and FQGNSA. The CDR3 spells CASSPLVWGDETQYF. The CDR3 DNA reads as TGTGCCAGCAGCCCACTAGTTTGGGGGGACGAGACCCAGTACTTC.

CDR3 nucleotide sequence: TGTGCCAGCAATATTAGGGGAGGCGATCAGCCCCAGCATTTT. This encodes CASNIRGGDQPQHF. The chain links TRBV5-6 to TRBJ1-5; tentatively, D is TRBD1 (5 bases). V was trimmed by 6 bases and J by 5 bases, leaving 15 bases between them. Germline V gives CDR1 SGHDT, CDR2 YYEEEE. This CDR3 has 14 residues. The variable domain in full, with the rest retrieved from reference TRBV5-6 and TRBJ1-5, is DAGVTQSPTHLIKTRGQQVTLRCSPKSGHDTVSWYQQALGQGPQFIFQYYEEEERQRGNFPDRFSGHQFPNYSSELNVNALLLGDSALYLCASNIRGGDQPQHFGDGTRLSIL.

The J gene is TRBJ1-2, the V gene TRBV19, with TRBD1 matching over 9 bases. Per the germline V gene, CDR1 is LNHDA and CDR2 is SQIVND (reference sequence). V lost 6 bases and J lost 4; bases outside the gene matches: 6. The length of the CDR3 is 14 residues. Here the CDR3 reads CASRPGQGAYGYTF. The CDR3 DNA is TGTGCCAGTAGACCGGGACAGGGTGCCTATGGCTACACCTTC.

The J gene is TRBJ2-3, the V gene TRBV19; tentatively, D is TRBD2 (6 bases). The CDR3 consists of 13 residues. Trimming took off 4 bases at V and 1 base at J, with 6 bases between the two ends. Germline CDR1 reads LNHDA; CDR2 reads SQIVND (reference sequence). The CDR3 is CASSRGGTDTQYF. The CDR3 coding sequence is TGTGCCAGTAGTAGGGGGGGCACAGATACGCAGTATTTT.

The CDR3 is CASSLVHDTDTQYF. The CDR3 DNA reads as TGTGCCAGCAGCTTAGTACATGACACAGATACGCAGTATTTT. The V gene is TRBV7-8, the J gene TRBJ2-3; D is undetermined. The CDR3 contains 14 residues. Between the trimmed V and J ends, which lost 1 base and 2 bases, there was a span of 7 bases. In germline, CDR1 is SGHVS, CDR2 FQNEAQ.

V and J are TRBV2 and TRBJ2-7; D gene uncertain. Germline CDR1 is SNHLY and CDR2 is FYNNEI. V was trimmed by 4 bases and J by 1 base, leaving 11 bases between them. The CDR3 totals 14 residues. This CDR3 is CASSVLSSSYEQYF. In nucleotides, the CDR3 is TGTGCCAGCAGTGTGCTATCCTCGTCCTACGAGCAGTACTTC.